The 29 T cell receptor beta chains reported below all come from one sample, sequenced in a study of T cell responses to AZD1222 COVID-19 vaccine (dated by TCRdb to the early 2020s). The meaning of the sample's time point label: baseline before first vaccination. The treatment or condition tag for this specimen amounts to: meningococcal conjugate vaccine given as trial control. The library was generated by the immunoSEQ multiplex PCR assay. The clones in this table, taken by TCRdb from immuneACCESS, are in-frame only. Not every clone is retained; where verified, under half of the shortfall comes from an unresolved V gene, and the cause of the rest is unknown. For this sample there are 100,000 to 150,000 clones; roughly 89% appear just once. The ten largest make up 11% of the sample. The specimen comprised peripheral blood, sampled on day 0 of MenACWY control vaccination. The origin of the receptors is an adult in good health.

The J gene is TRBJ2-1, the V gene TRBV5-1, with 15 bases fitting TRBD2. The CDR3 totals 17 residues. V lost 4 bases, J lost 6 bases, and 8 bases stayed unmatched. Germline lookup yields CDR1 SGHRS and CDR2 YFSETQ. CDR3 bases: TGCGCCAGCAGCCTCTGGACTAGCGGGAGGGGGGTCAATGAGCAGTTCTTC. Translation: CASSLWTSGRGVNEQFF.

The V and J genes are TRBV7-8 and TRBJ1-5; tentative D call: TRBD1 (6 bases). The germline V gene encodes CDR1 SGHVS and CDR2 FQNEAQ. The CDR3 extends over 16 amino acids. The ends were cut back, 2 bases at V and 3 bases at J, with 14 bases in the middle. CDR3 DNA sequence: TGTGCCAGCAGCTTACTGGGGGCGACCTCCAATCAGCCCCAGCATTTT. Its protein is CASSLLGATSNQPQHF. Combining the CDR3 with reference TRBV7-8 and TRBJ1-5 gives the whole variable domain GAGVSQSPRYKVAKRGQDVALRCDPISGHVSLFWYQQALGQGPEFLTYFQNEAQLDKSGLPSDRFFAERPEGSVSTLKIQRTQQEDSAVYLCASSLLGATSNQPQHFGDGTRLSIL.

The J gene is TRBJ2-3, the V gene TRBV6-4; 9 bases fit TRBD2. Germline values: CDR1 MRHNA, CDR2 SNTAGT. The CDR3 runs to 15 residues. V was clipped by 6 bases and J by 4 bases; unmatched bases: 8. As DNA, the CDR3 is TGTGCCAGCAGCCCCGATAGCGGGAGACCAGATACGCAGTATTTT. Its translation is CASSPDSGRPDTQYF.

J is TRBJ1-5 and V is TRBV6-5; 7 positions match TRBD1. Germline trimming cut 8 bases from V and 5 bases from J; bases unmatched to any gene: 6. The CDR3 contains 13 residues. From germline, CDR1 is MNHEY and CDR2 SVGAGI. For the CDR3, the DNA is TGTGCCAGCCGAGGACAGGTCTATCAGCCCCAGCATTTT. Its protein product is CASRGQVYQPQHF.

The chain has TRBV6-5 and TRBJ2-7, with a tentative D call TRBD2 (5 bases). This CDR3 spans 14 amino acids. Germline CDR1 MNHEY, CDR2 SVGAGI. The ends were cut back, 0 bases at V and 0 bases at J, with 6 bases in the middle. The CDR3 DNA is TGTGCCAGCAGTTACTCGGACTCCTCCTACGAGCAGTACTTC. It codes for CASSYSDSSYEQYF.

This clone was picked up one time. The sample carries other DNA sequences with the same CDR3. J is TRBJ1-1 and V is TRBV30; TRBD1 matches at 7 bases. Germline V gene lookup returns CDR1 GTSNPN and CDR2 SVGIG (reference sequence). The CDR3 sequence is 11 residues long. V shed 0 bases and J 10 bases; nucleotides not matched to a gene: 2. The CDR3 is CAWSVQGGAFF. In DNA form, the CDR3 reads TGTGCCTGGAGTGTTCAGGGGGGAGCTTTCTTT. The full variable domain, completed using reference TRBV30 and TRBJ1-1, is SQTIHQWPATLVQPVGSPLSLECTVEGTSNPNLYWYRQAAGRGLQLLFYSVGIGQISSEVPQNLSASRPQDRQFILSSKKLLLSDSGFYLCAWSVQGGAFFGQGTRLTVV.

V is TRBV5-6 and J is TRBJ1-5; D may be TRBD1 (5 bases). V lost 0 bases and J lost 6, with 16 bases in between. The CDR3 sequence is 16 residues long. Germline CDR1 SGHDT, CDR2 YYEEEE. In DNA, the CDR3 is TGTGCCAGCAGCTTGGCCGGGAGGGGTGTGGTTCAGCCCCAGCATTTT. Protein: CASSLAGRGVVQPQHF.

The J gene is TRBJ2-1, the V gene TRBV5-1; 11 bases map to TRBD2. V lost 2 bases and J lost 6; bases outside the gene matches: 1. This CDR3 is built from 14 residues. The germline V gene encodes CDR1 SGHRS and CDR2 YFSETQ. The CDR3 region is CASSLGTSGNEQFF. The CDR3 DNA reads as TGCGCCAGCAGCTTAGGGACTAGCGGCAATGAGCAGTTCTTC.

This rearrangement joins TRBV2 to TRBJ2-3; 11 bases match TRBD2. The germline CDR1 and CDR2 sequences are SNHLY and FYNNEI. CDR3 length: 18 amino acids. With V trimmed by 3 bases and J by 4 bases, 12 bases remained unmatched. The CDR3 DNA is TGTGCCAGCAGTGAGACTAGCGGGATCCTCGTGCGGCCAGATACGCAGTATTTT. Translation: CASSETSGILVRPDTQYF.

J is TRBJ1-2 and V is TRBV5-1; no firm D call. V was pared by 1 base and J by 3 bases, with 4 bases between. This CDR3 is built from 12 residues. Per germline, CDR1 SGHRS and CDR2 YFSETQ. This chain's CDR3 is CASSLPDYGYTF. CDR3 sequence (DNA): TGCGCCAGCAGCTTGCCGGACTATGGCTACACCTTC.

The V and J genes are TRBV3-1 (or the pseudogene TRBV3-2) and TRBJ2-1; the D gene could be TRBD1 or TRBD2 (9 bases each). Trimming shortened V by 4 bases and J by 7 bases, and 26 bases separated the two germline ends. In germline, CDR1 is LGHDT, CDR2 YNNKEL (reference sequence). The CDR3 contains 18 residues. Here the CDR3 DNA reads TGTGCCAGCAGCCCCAAGGCGGGGGGGGACAGGGCGAAAAATGAGCAGTTCTTC. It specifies CASSPKAGGDRAKNEQFF.

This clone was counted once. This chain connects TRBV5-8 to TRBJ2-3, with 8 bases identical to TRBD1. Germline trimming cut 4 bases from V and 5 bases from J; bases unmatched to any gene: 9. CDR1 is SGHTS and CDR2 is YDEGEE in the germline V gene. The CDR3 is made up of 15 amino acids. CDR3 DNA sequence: TGTGCCAGCAGCCTCCGGGGACAGGTATTAGATACGCAGTATTTT. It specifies CASSLRGQVLDTQYF.

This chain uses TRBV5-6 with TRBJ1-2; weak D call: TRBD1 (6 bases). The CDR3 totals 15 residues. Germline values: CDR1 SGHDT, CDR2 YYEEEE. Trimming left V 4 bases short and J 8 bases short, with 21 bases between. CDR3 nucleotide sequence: TGTGCCAGCAGCCCCGACAGGTTGGGGGGAGAGGGCTACACCTTC. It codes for CASSPDRLGGEGYTF. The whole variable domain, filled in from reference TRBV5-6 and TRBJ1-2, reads DAGVTQSPTHLIKTRGQQVTLRCSPKSGHDTVSWYQQALGQGPQFIFQYYEEEERQRGNFPDRFSGHQFPNYSSELNVNALLLGDSALYLCASSPDRLGGEGYTFGSGTRLTVV.

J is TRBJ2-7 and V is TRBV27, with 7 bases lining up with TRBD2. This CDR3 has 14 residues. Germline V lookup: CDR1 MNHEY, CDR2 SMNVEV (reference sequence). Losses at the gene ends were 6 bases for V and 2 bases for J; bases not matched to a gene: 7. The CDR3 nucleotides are TGTGCCAGCAGGGCGCGGGAGCCCCCCTACGAGCAGTACTTC. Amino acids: CASRAREPPYEQYF.

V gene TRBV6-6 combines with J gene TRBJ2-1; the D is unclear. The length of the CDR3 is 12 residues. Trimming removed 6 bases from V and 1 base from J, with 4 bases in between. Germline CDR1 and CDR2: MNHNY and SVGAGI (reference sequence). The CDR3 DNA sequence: TGTGCCAGCAGCCTTTCCTACAATGAGCAGTTCTTC. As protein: CASSLSYNEQFF.

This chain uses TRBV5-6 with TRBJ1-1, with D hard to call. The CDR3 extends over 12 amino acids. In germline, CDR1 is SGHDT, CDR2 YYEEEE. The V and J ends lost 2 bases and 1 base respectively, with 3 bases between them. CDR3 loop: CASSFTNTEAFF. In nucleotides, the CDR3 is TGTGCCAGCAGCTTCACGAACACTGAAGCTTTCTTT.

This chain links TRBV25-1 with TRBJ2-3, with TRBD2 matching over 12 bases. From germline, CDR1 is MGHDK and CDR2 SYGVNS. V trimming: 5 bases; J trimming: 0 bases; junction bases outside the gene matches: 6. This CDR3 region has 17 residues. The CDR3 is CASSSPGLAGSTDTQYF. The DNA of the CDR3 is TGTGCCAGCAGTTCCCCGGGACTAGCGGGTAGCACAGATACGCAGTATTTT.

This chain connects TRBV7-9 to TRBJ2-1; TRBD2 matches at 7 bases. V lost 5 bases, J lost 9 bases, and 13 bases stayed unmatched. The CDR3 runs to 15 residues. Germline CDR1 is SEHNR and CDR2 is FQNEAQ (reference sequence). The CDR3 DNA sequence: TGTGCCAGCAGCCCATGGGAGGGAGGGCCTAGTGAGCAGTTCTTC. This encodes CASSPWEGGPSEQFF. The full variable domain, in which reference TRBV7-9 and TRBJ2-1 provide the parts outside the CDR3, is DTGVSQNPRHKITKRGQNVTFRCDPISEHNRLYWYRQTLGQGPEFLTYFQNEAQLEKSRLLSDRFSAERPKGSFSTLEIQRTEQGDSAMYLCASSPWEGGPSEQFFGPGTRLTVL.

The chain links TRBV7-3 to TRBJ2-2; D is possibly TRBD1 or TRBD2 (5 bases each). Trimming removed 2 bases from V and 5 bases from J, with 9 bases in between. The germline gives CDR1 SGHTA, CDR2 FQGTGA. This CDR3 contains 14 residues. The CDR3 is CASSLGTRTGELFF. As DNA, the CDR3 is TGTGCCAGCAGCTTAGGGACGAGGACCGGGGAGCTGTTTTTT.

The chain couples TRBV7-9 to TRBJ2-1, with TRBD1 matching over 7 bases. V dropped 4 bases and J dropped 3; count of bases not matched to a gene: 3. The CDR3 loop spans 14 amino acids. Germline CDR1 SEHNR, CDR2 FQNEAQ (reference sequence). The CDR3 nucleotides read TGTGCCAGCAGCTCGCCAGGGGGCTACAATGAGCAGTTCTTC. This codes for CASSSPGGYNEQFF.

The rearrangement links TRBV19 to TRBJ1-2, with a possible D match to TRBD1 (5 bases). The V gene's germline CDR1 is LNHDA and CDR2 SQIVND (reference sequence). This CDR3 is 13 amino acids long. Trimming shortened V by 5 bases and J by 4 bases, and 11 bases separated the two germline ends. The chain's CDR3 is CASSPQGGYGYTF. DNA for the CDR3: TGTGCCAGTAGTCCCCAGGGCGGCTATGGCTACACCTTC.

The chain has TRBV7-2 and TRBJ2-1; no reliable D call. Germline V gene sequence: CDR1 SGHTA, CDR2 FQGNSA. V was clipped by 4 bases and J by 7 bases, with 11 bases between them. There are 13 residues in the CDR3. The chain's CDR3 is CASSSYESNEQFF. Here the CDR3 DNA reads TGTGCCAGCAGCTCGTACGAAAGTAATGAGCAGTTCTTC.

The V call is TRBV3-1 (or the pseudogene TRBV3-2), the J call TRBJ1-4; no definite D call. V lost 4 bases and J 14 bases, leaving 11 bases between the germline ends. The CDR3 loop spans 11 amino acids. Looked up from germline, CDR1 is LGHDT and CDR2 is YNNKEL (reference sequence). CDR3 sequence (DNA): TGTGCCAGCAGCCTAAAGGCGGACCTGTTTTTT. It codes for CASSLKADLFF.

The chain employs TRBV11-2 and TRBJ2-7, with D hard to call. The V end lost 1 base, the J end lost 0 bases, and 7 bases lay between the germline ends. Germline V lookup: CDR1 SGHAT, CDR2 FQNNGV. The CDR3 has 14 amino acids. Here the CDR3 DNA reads TGTGCCAGCAGCTTAGGCCTGAGCTCCTACGAGCAGTACTTC. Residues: CASSLGLSSYEQYF.

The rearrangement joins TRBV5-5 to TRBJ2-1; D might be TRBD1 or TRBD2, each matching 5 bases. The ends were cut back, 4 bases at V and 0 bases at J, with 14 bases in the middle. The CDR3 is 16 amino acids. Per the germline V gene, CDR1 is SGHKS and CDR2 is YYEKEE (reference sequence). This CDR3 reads CASSMEWGSSYNEQFF. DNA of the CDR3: TGTGCCAGCAGCATGGAGTGGGGGAGCTCCTACAATGAGCAGTTCTTC.

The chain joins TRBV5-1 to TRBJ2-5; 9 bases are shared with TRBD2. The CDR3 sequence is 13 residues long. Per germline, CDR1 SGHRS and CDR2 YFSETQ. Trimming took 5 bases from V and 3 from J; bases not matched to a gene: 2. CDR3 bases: TGCGCCAGCAGTTCTAGCGGGGAAGAGACCCAGTACTTC. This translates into CASSSSGEETQYF.

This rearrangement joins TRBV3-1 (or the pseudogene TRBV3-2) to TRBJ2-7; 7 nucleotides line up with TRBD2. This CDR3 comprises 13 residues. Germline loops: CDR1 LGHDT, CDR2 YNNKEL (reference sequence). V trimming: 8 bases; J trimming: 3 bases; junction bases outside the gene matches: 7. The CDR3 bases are TGTGCCAGCCGTGGCGGGAGTTTCTACGAGCAGTACTTC. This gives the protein CASRGGSFYEQYF.

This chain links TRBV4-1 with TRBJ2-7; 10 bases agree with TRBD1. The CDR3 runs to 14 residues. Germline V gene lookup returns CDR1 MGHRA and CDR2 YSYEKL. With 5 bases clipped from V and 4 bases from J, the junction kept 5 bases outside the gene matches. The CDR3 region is CASSYDRGPYEQYF. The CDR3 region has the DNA TGCGCCAGCAGCTACGACAGGGGGCCTTACGAGCAGTACTTC.

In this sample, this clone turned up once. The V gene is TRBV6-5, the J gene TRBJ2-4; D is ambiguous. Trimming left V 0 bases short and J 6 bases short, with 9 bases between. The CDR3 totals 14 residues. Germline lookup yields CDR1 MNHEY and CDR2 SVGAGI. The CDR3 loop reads CASSYSFLLNIQYF. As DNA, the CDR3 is TGTGCCAGCAGTTACTCGTTCCTTCTAAACATTCAGTACTTC.